This is a list of T cell receptor beta chains from one sample in a study of T cells expressing NK-cell markers. No DNA is given; TCRdb re-called the 5' RACE reads and lists each CDR3 protein once. The table lists 500,000 to 700,000 distinct CDR3 sequences. The sample consisted of blood T cells: a sorted CD56 or NKG2C T cell subset, CD4+ or CD8+ T cells, or bulk PBMC T cells (not recorded which). The receptors were sampled from a man younger than 30 in good health. The CDR3 runs from the conserved cysteine through the conserved F or W. Some rows have no size entry. The others give once, few or many, or a class for an expanded clone.

abundance: -
j_gene: TRBJ2-2
v_gene: TRBV29-1
CDR3aa: CSGRRGTGELFF

abundance: -
j_gene: TRBJ1-1
v_gene: TRBV7-8
CDR3aa: CASSLAATLNTEAFF

abundance: -
j_gene: TRBJ1-4
v_gene: TRBV5-5
CDR3aa: CASSLVWAALDEKLFF

abundance: -
j_gene: TRBJ2-7
v_gene: TRBV20-1
CDR3aa: CSARDRSVPGSYEQYF

abundance: -
j_gene: TRBJ2-1
v_gene: TRBV2
CDR3aa: CASSATATSGRNEQFF

abundance: -
j_gene: TRBJ2-3
v_gene: TRBV6-1
CDR3aa: CASSEYQSSSTDTQYF

abundance: -
j_gene: TRBJ2-1
v_gene: TRBV12-3/TRBV12-4
CDR3aa: CASSVLAGVENEQFF

abundance: -
j_gene: TRBJ2-4
v_gene: TRBV5-1
CDR3aa: CASRSQELAKNIQYF

abundance: -
j_gene: TRBJ2-1
v_gene: TRBV24-1
CDR3aa: CATSDAGLAGVIEQFF

abundance: -
j_gene: TRBJ2-5
v_gene: TRBV2
CDR3aa: CASSDSQGLRETQYF

abundance: -
j_gene: TRBJ2-6
v_gene: TRBV7-3
CDR3aa: CASRRDPGANVLTF

abundance: -
j_gene: TRBJ2-7
v_gene: TRBV6-2/TRBV6-3
CDR3aa: CASSSIQLAGLLEQYF

abundance: -
j_gene: TRBJ2-7
v_gene: TRBV4-3
CDR3aa: CASSQALGENEQYF

abundance: -
j_gene: TRBJ2-5
v_gene: TRBV29-1
CDR3aa: CSVEKGQGGQETQYF

abundance: -
j_gene: TRBJ2-3
v_gene: TRBV24-1
CDR3aa: CATSDWDSLARTDTQYF

abundance: -
j_gene: TRBJ2-3
v_gene: TRBV5-1
CDR3aa: CASRQVSQADTQYF

abundance: -
j_gene: TRBJ2-3
v_gene: TRBV20-1
CDR3aa: CSARDEETSGTDTQYF

abundance: -
j_gene: TRBJ2-1
v_gene: TRBV24-1
CDR3aa: CATSDGRTISGQFF

abundance: -
j_gene: TRBJ2-2
v_gene: TRBV20-1
CDR3aa: CSARGASGAGELFF

abundance: -
j_gene: TRBJ1-4
v_gene: TRBV28
CDR3aa: CASSRTADRGNEKLFF

abundance: -
j_gene: TRBJ1-5
v_gene: TRBV12-3/TRBV12-4
CDR3aa: CASSFRGTLAAQHF

abundance: -
j_gene: TRBJ2-1
v_gene: TRBV3-1
CDR3aa: CASSPRGSYGNEQFF

abundance: -
j_gene: TRBJ2-1
v_gene: TRBV7-9
CDR3aa: CASSLGTSEFF

abundance: medium-sized
j_gene: TRBJ2-3
v_gene: TRBV12-3/TRBV12-4
CDR3aa: CASSIAADGTDTQYF

abundance: -
j_gene: TRBJ2-7
v_gene: TRBV5-1
CDR3aa: CASSPFRGAGEQYF

abundance: -
j_gene: TRBJ2-2
v_gene: TRBV12-3/TRBV12-4
CDR3aa: CASSLGLAGGLGELFF

abundance: -
j_gene: TRBJ2-1
v_gene: TRBV20-1
CDR3aa: CTGTSGPNEQFF

abundance: -
j_gene: TRBJ1-1
v_gene: TRBV9
CDR3aa: CASSVGGGLAEAFF

abundance: -
j_gene: TRBJ2-3
v_gene: TRBV12-3/TRBV12-4
CDR3aa: CASSSGHVSTDTQYF

abundance: -
j_gene: TRBJ2-1
v_gene: TRBV11-3
CDR3aa: CASSPTSGGEQFF

abundance: -
j_gene: TRBJ1-5
v_gene: TRBV20-1
CDR3aa: CSARSTSGGSQPQHF

abundance: -
j_gene: TRBJ1-1
v_gene: TRBV12-3/TRBV12-4
CDR3aa: CASSLGDREDEAFF

abundance: -
j_gene: TRBJ1-2
v_gene: TRBV6-2/TRBV6-3
CDR3aa: CASSYGSGFRGYTF

abundance: -
j_gene: TRBJ2-2
v_gene: TRBV6-4
CDR3aa: CASSTGQHNTGELFF

abundance: -
j_gene: TRBJ1-3
v_gene: TRBV14
CDR3aa: CASSRQMGAGNTIYF

abundance: -
j_gene: TRBJ2-5
v_gene: TRBV9
CDR3aa: CASSVDLAGTVKETQYF

abundance: -
j_gene: TRBJ2-1
v_gene: TRBV29-1
CDR3aa: CSVKPGLAGGGDEQFF

abundance: -
j_gene: TRBJ2-1
v_gene: TRBV19
CDR3aa: CASTRAGAVFF

abundance: -
j_gene: TRBJ2-2
v_gene: TRBV28
CDR3aa: CASQYRASGELFF

abundance: -
j_gene: TRBJ2-7
v_gene: TRBV20-1
CDR3aa: CSARGGIAYEQYF

abundance: -
j_gene: TRBJ1-5
v_gene: TRBV7-2
CDR3aa: CASSPPKNSNQPQHF

abundance: -
j_gene: TRBJ2-1
v_gene: TRBV24-1
CDR3aa: CATSDLRTSGSQNEQFF

abundance: -
j_gene: TRBJ2-1
v_gene: TRBV12-3/TRBV12-4
CDR3aa: CASSFYVGLAGAGTYNEQFF

abundance: -
j_gene: TRBJ1-1
v_gene: TRBV20-1
CDR3aa: CSARRRGGATNTEAFF

abundance: -
j_gene: TRBJ2-1
v_gene: TRBV20-1
CDR3aa: CSAWTRGDEQFF

abundance: -
j_gene: TRBJ2-5
v_gene: TRBV19
CDR3aa: CASVRSGSAGETQYF

abundance: -
j_gene: TRBJ2-1
v_gene: TRBV7-2
CDR3aa: CASSADPGFEQFF

abundance: -
j_gene: TRBJ1-4
v_gene: TRBV12-3/TRBV12-4
CDR3aa: CASIDDVGTNEKLFF